Sequencing of this T cell receptor (beta chain) was carried out in a study of tumor-infiltrating lymphocytes in primary liver carcinoma. Starting material of approximately 500 ng total RNA yielded TCR beta cDNA via a constant-region primer. Slightly modified ARM-PCR, run as three nested multiplex PCR rounds, produced the TCR beta libraries. A C-beta reverse primer was combined with TRBV1-TRBV30 forward primers in the first two PCR rounds, and each round had roughly 9 cycles. In TCRdb, the multiplex PCR reads were re-called with MiXCR into one record per CDR3 protein. The sample gives about 50,000 distinct CDR3 sequences, about 78% of which show up once; 24% is in the top ten. Ten or more counts support this clonotype. Its antigen is not known. It was from approximately 22-30 mg of unsorted bulk tissue that RNA and DNA were co-extracted. Study findings and constraints: The 250 largest clones made up significantly more of tumor than blood repertoires (p = 0.039). Merely about 7-25% of top clones occurred in all five tumor regions.

Trimming shortened V by 3 bases and J by 4 bases, and 13 bases separated the two germline ends. Germline CDR1 and CDR2: GTSNPN and SVGIG (reference sequence). CDR3 length: 14 residues. This sequence joins TRBV30 and TRBJ2-1; maybe TRBD1 (5 bases). This clonotype originated in a man aged 40-49 years with primary liver carcinoma and hepatitis B virus infection. The sequenced sample was liver tumor tissue from sampling region 5. Regarding subset: tumor region T5, tumor centre. CDR3 DNA sequence: TGTGCCTGGAGGTCCAGGGCATCATACAATGAGCAGTTCTTC. Its protein is CAWRSRASYNEQFF.